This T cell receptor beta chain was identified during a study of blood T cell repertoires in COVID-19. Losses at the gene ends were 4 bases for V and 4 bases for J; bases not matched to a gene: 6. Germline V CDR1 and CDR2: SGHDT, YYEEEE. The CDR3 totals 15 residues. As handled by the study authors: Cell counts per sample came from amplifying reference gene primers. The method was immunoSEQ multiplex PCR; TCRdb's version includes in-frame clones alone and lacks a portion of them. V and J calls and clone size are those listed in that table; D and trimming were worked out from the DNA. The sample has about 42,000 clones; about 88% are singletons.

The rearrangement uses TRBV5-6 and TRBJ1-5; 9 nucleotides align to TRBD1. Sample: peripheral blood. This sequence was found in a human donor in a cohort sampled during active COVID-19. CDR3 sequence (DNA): TGTGCCAGCAGCACCAACAGGGGGCGGAATCAGCCCCAGCATTTT. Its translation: CASSTNRGRNQPQHF.